The entry below gives a single T cell receptor beta chain sequence along with its context. The sample comes from a study of blood T cell repertoires in COVID-19. Turning to the study itself: Samples of COVID-19 (acute and convalescent) were obtained from the United States, Italy and Spain.

Some clones are missing from TCRdb's copy, which holds only in-frame ones; the method was immunoSEQ multiplex PCR. The top ten hold approximately 3.5% of the sample, which has about 170,000 clones, around nine tenths seen once. The CDR3 spans 14 residues. The ends were cut back, 6 bases at V and 10 bases at J, with 22 bases in the middle. The V gene's germline CDR1 is SNHLY and CDR2 FYNNEI. The rearrangement uses TRBV2 and TRBJ2-7; D perhaps matches TRBD1 (6 bases). The sample comprised peripheral blood. The clonotype was recovered from a man aged 65 to 79 with acute or convalescent COVID-19. The CDR3 sequence: CASSRGWTERYQYF. The DNA of the CDR3 is TGTGCCAGCAGCCGAGGGTGGACAGAAAGGTATCAGTACTTC.